One and the same sample provided the 25 T cell receptor beta chains below, sequenced in a study of blood T cell repertoires in COVID-19. Only in-frame clones appear in the TCRdb table, and some are missing; sequencing was by immunoSEQ multiplex PCR. The table lists 250,000 or so clones, 88% of them singletons. Sequencing input: peripheral blood. These receptors were obtained from a woman between 25 and 40 years old with acute or convalescent COVID-19.

This chain uses TRBV10-2 with TRBJ2-7; 12 bases agree with TRBD2. Trimming removed 7 bases from V and 0 bases from J; junction bases left unmatched: 4. This CDR3 has 15 residues. The germline V gene encodes CDR1 WSHSY and CDR2 SAAADI. The CDR3 DNA is TGCGCCAGCAATCTAGCGGGAGGGTCCTCCTACGAGCAGTACTTC. It translates to CASNLAGGSSYEQYF.

This clone was counted a single time. The rearrangement links TRBV11-2 to TRBJ1-4; TRBD1 might be the D (6 bases). The V end was cut by 7 bases, the J end by 5 bases, with 26 bases between. CDR1 SGHAT and CDR2 FQNNGV come from the germline V gene. This CDR3 spans 18 amino acids. The CDR3 reads CASTEGGPGWLSNEKLFF. For the CDR3, the DNA is TGTGCCAGCACGGAAGGGGGTCCCGGGTGGTTATCAAATGAAAAACTGTTTTTT. The full variable domain, rest sourced from reference TRBV11-2 and TRBJ1-4, is EAGVAQSPRYKIIEKRQSVAFWCNPISGHATLYWYQQILGQGPKLLIQFQNNGVVDDSQLPKDRFSAERLKGVDSTLKIQPAKLEDSAVYLCASTEGGPGWLSNEKLFFGSGTQLSVL.

The chain uses TRBV27 and TRBJ2-1; 7 bases agree with TRBD2. J gave up 4 bases and V 5 bases, and 5 bases lay outside the gene matches. The V gene's germline CDR1 is MNHEY and CDR2 SMNVEV (reference sequence). This CDR3 comprises 14 residues. The CDR3 DNA sequence: TGTGCCAGCAGTACCCTAGCGGATTACAATGAGCAGTTCTTC. This codes for CASSTLADYNEQFF.

This clone showed up just once. The chain links TRBV4-2 to TRBJ2-7, with TRBD1 as a possible D gene (5 bases). The CDR3 length is 13 residues. CDR1 and CDR2 from the germline V gene are LGHNA and YNFKEQ. Trimming shortened V by 2 bases and J by 3 bases, and 8 bases separated the two germline ends. The CDR3 DNA follows: TGTGCCAGCAGCCAACCCGACAGCTACGAGCAGTACTTC. Translated, it gives CASSQPDSYEQYF.

The V gene is TRBV7-9, the J gene TRBJ1-1; 7 bases fit TRBD1. V gave up 4 bases and J gave up 3 bases; unmatched junction bases: 11. From germline, CDR1 is SEHNR and CDR2 FQNEAQ (reference sequence). CDR3 length: 16 amino acids. For the CDR3, the DNA is TGTGCCAGCAGCTATCCTCAGGGGGGAGGAGACACTGAAGCTTTCTTT. Its protein product is CASSYPQGGGDTEAFF.

V gene TRBV27 combines with J gene TRBJ1-5, with a tentative D call TRBD1 (6 bases). Trimming stripped 3 bases from V and 6 bases from J, with 9 bases between. CDR1 is MNHEY and CDR2 is SMNVEV in the germline V gene (reference sequence). The CDR3 consists of 13 residues. Here the CDR3 reads CASSLTGGQPQHF. As DNA, the CDR3 is TGTGCCAGCAGTTTGACAGGCGGTCAGCCCCAGCATTTT.

A few counts support this clone. The chain has TRBV7-2 and TRBJ2-5; possible D gene TRBD1, 6 bases. V was clipped by 2 bases and J by 5 bases, with 12 bases between them. The CDR3 has 14 amino acids. Germline V gene lookup returns CDR1 SGHTA and CDR2 FQGNSA. This CDR3 reads CASSLQGMWETQYF. In DNA form, the CDR3 reads TGTGCCAGCAGCTTACAGGGGATGTGGGAGACCCAGTACTTC.

This clone appeared a single time. The chain uses TRBV6-5 and TRBJ1-1; TRBD1 aligns across 9 bases. The CDR3 sequence is 15 residues long. Germline CDR1 and CDR2: MNHEY and SVGAGI. The junction had 6 bases not matched to a gene; V was cut back by 6 bases and J by 1 base. CDR3 nucleotide sequence: TGTGCCAGCAGCTCATGGACAGGGGAGAACACTGAAGCTTTCTTT. Amino acid sequence: CASSSWTGENTEAFF.

CDR3 sequence: CASSEARGGSEQYF. In nucleotides, the CDR3 is TGTGCCAGCAGTGAGGCGCGGGGAGGTTCCGAGCAGTACTTC. V and J are TRBV25-1 and TRBJ2-7; TRBD2 might be the D (6 bases). Deletions cut 3 bases from V and 6 bases from J, with 15 bases between. CDR3 size: 14 residues. Germline CDR1 reads MGHDK; CDR2 reads SYGVNS.

For the CDR3, the DNA is TGTGCCTGGAGTGTAAGTCGGGGGAATTCACCCCTCCACTTT. Translation gives CAWSVSRGNSPLHF. The chain recombines TRBV30 with TRBJ1-6, with a possible D match to TRBD1 (5 bases). Germline V gives CDR1 GTSNPN, CDR2 SVGIG (reference sequence). The ends were cut back, 0 bases at V and 7 bases at J, with 10 bases in the middle. There are 14 residues in the CDR3.

This clone occurred once. J is TRBJ2-2 and V is TRBV9; D unresolved. Looked up from germline, CDR1 is SGDLS and CDR2 is YYNGEE. Trimming removed 0 bases from V and 4 bases from J, with 7 bases in between. The CDR3 has 14 residues. The CDR3, as DNA: TGTGCCAGCAGCGTAGTGTCTTTCACCGGGGAGCTGTTTTTT. Residues: CASSVVSFTGELFF.

This sequence joins TRBV6-6 and TRBJ2-4, with 11 bases lining up with TRBD1. The V gene's germline CDR1 is MNHNY and CDR2 SVGAGI (reference sequence). Germline trimming cut 5 bases from V and 8 bases from J; bases unmatched to any gene: 5. The CDR3 is made up of 14 amino acids. CDR3 sequence: CASSPGQGAYIQYF. CDR3 DNA: TGTGCCAGCAGTCCCGGACAGGGGGCATACATTCAGTACTTC.

The chain has TRBV7-9 and TRBJ1-1; 10 positions match TRBD1. J gave up 6 bases and V 4 bases, and 5 bases lay outside the gene matches. CDR3 length equals 14 residues. The V gene's germline CDR1 is SEHNR and CDR2 FQNEAQ (reference sequence). CDR3 region: CASSYGQGGPEAFF. The DNA of the CDR3 is TGTGCCAGCAGCTACGGACAGGGGGGCCCTGAAGCTTTCTTT.

The chain couples TRBV25-1 to TRBJ2-3; D might be TRBD2 (6 bases). CDR1 and CDR2 (germline): MGHDK, SYGVNS. Between the trimmed V and J ends, which lost 3 bases and 0 bases, there was a span of 13 bases. The CDR3 covers 16 residues. DNA of the CDR3: TGTGCCAGCAGTGATTTGGCGGGGACTAGCACAGATACGCAGTATTTT. It codes for CASSDLAGTSTDTQYF.

This sequence joins TRBV25-1 and TRBJ2-3; 10 bases are a match to TRBD2. Germline values: CDR1 MGHDK, CDR2 SYGVNS. The CDR3 has 18 amino acids. J was trimmed by 2 bases and V by 1 base; bases with no gene match: 9. The CDR3 protein is CASSELRGLAESTDTQYF. DNA for the CDR3: TGTGCCAGCAGTGAATTGCGAGGACTAGCGGAGTCCACAGATACGCAGTATTTT.

V gene TRBV19 combines with J gene TRBJ1-2; D remains ambiguous. V lost 5 bases and J lost 1, with 14 bases in between. The CDR3 totals 15 residues. CDR1 and CDR2 from the germline V gene are LNHDA and SQIVND (reference sequence). As DNA, the CDR3 is TGTGCCAGTAGTCCTCGTCGAGGCATTAACTATGGCTACACCTTC. Protein: CASSPRRGINYGYTF.

The CDR3 nucleotides are TGTGCCAGTCAATTGACAGGGGGCTATGAAAAACTGTTTTTT. Protein product: CASQLTGGYEKLFF. This chain joins TRBV19 and TRBJ1-4; TRBD1 agrees at 10 bases. Looked up from germline, CDR1 is LNHDA and CDR2 is SQIVND (reference sequence). The ends lost 8 bases at V and 6 bases at J; junction bases unmatched: 6. CDR3 length: 14 amino acids.

The gene calls are TRBV11-2 and TRBJ2-7, with 7 bases fitting TRBD2. The ends lost 2 bases at V and 3 bases at J; junction bases unmatched: 7. The CDR3 spans 15 residues. Germline CDR1 SGHAT, CDR2 FQNNGV. DNA of the CDR3: TGTGCCAGCAGCTTATACCTAGCGGAACACTACGAGCAGTACTTC. Residues: CASSLYLAEHYEQYF.

The V and J genes are TRBV5-6 and TRBJ2-7, with D possibly TRBD1 on 6 matching bases. The CDR3 loop spans 15 amino acids. V lost 4 bases to trimming and J lost 1 base, with 15 bases between them. Germline CDR1 is SGHDT and CDR2 is YYEEEE. The CDR3 here is CASSPRGLSSYEQYF. The DNA of the CDR3 is TGTGCCAGCAGCCCCAGGGGTCTGAGTTCCTACGAGCAGTACTTC.

This chain joins TRBV7-9 and TRBJ1-1; perhaps TRBD1 as D (5 bases). CDR1 and CDR2 (germline): SEHNR, FQNEAQ (reference sequence). The CDR3 covers 15 residues. V gave up 5 bases and J gave up 0 bases, with 13 bases separating them. CDR3 region: CASSPSGTLNTEAFF. CDR3 sequence (DNA): TGTGCCAGCAGCCCCTCCGGGACTCTGAACACTGAAGCTTTCTTT.

The V call is TRBV4-1, the J call TRBJ2-1, with D possibly being TRBD1 (5 bases). With 4 bases removed from V and 9 bases from J, the gap between germline ends came to 13 bases. This CDR3 is built from 13 residues. Germline V gene data show CDR1 as MGHRA and CDR2 as YSYEKL. The CDR3 bases are TGCGCCAGCAGCCGACCTTCAGGGTTTGAGCAGTTCTTC. This sequence encodes CASSRPSGFEQFF.

The chain carries TRBV20-1 and TRBJ1-5, with TRBD1 as a possible D gene (5 bases). Germline lookup yields CDR1 DFQATT and CDR2 SNEGSKA (reference sequence). The V and J ends lost 3 bases and 5 bases respectively, with 11 bases between them. The CDR3 runs to 13 residues. CDR3 sequence: CSASMGGDQPQHF. CDR3 in DNA: TGCAGTGCTAGTATGGGGGGGGATCAGCCCCAGCATTTT.

The chain couples TRBV5-5 to TRBJ2-5; weak D call: TRBD1 (8 bases). The CDR3 has 14 residues. V was trimmed by 4 bases and J by 3 bases, leaving 13 bases between them. Germline CDR1 is SGHKS and CDR2 is YYEKEE (reference sequence). CDR3 in DNA: TGTGCCAGCAGCCCAGCGGGACAGGAAGAGACCCAGTACTTC. Translated: CASSPAGQEETQYF.

The table lists this clone with a count of one. The chain recombines TRBV6-5 with TRBJ2-7; D remains ambiguous. Trimming removed 5 bases at V and 0 bases at J, with 14 bases between. Germline values: CDR1 MNHEY, CDR2 SVGAGI. The CDR3 totals 15 residues. CDR3: CASSRRPPSSYEQYF. DNA for the CDR3: TGTGCCAGCAGTCGACGTCCTCCTAGCTCCTACGAGCAGTACTTC.

J is TRBJ1-4 and V is TRBV19; TRBD1 aligns across 9 bases. Germline V gene lookup returns CDR1 LNHDA and CDR2 SQIVND (reference sequence). The J segment lost 5 bases and the V segment lost 1 base, leaving 2 bases of the junction unmatched. The length of the CDR3 is 15 residues. CDR3 region: CASSIGGTGNEKLFF. CDR3 in DNA: TGTGCCAGTAGTATAGGCGGGACAGGGAATGAAAAACTGTTTTTT.